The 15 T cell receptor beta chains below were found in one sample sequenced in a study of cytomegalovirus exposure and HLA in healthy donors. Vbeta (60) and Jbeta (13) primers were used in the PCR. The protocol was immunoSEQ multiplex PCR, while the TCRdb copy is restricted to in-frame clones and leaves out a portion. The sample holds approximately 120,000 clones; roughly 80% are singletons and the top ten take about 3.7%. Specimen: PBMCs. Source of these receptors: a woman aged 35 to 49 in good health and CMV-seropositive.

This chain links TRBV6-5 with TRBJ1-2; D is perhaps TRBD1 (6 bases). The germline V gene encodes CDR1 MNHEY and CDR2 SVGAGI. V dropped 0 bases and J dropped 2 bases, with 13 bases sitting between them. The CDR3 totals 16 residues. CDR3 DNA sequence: TGTGCCAGCAGTTACTCGCCAGGGGACCTCAACTATGGCTACACCTTC. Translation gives CASSYSPGDLNYGYTF.

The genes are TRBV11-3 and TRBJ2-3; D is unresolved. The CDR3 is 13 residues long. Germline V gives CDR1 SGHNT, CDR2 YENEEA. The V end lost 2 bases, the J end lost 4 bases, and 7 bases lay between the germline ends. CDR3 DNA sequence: TGTGCCAGCAGCTTACGTGCAGCAGATACGCAGTATTTT. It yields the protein CASSLRAADTQYF.

The chain's CDR3 is CATSKGLAGEVRNIQYF. The DNA for the CDR3 is TGTGCCACCAGCAAAGGACTAGCGGGAGAAGTAAGAAACATTCAGTACTTC. The J gene is TRBJ2-4, the V gene TRBV15, with 13 bases that match TRBD2. Germline CDR1 LNHNV, CDR2 YYDKDF (reference sequence). V lost 4 bases, J lost 6 bases, and 9 bases stayed unmatched. This CDR3 spans 17 amino acids.

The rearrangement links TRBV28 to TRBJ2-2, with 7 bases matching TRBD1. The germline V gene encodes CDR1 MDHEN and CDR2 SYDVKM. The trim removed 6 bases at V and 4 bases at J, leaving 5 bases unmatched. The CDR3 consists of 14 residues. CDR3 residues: CASSSQGSTGELFF. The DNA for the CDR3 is TGTGCCAGCAGCTCACAGGGGAGCACCGGGGAGCTGTTTTTT.

CDR3 loop: CAWRLAGGSVEQFF. The CDR3 coding sequence is TGTGCCTGGAGATTGGCGGGAGGGTCGGTTGAGCAGTTCTTC. The V call is TRBV30, the J call TRBJ2-1; TRBD2 aligns across 9 bases. The CDR3 totals 14 residues. Germline lookup yields CDR1 GTSNPN and CDR2 SVGIG (reference sequence). V trimming: 3 bases; J trimming: 9 bases; junction bases outside the gene matches: 9.

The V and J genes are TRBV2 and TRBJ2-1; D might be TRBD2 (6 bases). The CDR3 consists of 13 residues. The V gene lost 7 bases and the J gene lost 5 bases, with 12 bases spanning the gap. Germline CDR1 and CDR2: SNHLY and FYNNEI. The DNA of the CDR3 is TGTGCCAGCACGGGGGTAGGAGACAATGAGCAGTTCTTC. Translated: CASTGVGDNEQFF.

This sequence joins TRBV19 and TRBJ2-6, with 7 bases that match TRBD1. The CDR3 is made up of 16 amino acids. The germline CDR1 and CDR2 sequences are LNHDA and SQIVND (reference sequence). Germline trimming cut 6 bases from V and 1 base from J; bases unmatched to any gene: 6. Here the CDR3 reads CASRTGLLSGANVLTF. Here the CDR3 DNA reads TGTGCCAGTAGGACAGGGCTATTATCTGGGGCCAACGTCCTGACTTTC. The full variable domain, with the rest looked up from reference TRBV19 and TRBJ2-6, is DGGITQSPKYLFRKEGQNVTLSCEQNLNHDAMYWYRQDPGQGLRLIYYSQIVNDFQKGDIAEGYSVSREKKESFPLTVTSAQKNPTAFYLCASRTGLLSGANVLTFGAGSRLTVL.

CDR3 DNA: TGTGCCAGTAGTGCCGGGACAGGGAGATACGGGGAGCTGTTTTTT. It specifies CASSAGTGRYGELFF. V usage is TRBV19 and J usage is TRBJ2-2; 9 bases agree with TRBD1. The germline gives CDR1 LNHDA, CDR2 SQIVND (reference sequence). Trimming at V came to 5 bases and at J to 7 bases, leaving 8 bases not matched to a gene. The CDR3 consists of 15 residues.

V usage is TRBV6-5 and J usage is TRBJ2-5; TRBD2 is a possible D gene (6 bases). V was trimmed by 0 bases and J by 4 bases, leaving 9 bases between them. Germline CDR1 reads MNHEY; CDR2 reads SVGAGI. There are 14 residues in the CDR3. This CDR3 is CASSYSGGSETQYF. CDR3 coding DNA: TGTGCCAGCAGTTACTCCGGGGGATCAGAGACCCAGTACTTC.

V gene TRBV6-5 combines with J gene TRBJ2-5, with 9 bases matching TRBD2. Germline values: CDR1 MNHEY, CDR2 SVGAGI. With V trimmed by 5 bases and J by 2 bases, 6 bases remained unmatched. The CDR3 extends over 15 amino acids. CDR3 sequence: CASSPGLAGQETQYF. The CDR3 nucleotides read TGTGCCAGCAGTCCTGGGCTAGCGGGACAAGAGACCCAGTACTTC.

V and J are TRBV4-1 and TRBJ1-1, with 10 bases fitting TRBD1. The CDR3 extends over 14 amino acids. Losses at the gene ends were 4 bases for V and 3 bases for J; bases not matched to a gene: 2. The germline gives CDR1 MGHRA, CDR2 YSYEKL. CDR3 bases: TGCGCCAGCAGCCGACAGGGGGCGGACACTGAAGCTTTCTTT. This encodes CASSRQGADTEAFF.

CDR3 coding DNA: TGTGCCAGCAGCCTTAGCGGGAGTCCCTACAATGAGCAGTTCTTC. As protein: CASSLSGSPYNEQFF. V usage is TRBV7-8 and J usage is TRBJ2-1; 9 nucleotides line up with TRBD2. Germline assignment: CDR1 SGHVS and CDR2 FQNEAQ. The CDR3 has 15 amino acids. The V gene end was trimmed by 5 bases and the J gene end by 2 bases; junction bases not matched to a gene: 4.

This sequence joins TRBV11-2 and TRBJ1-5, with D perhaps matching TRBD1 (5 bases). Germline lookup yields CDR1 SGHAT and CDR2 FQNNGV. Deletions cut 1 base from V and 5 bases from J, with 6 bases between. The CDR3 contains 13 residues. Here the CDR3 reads CASSLGQHQPQHF. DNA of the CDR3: TGTGCCAGCAGCTTAGGACAGCATCAGCCCCAGCATTTT.

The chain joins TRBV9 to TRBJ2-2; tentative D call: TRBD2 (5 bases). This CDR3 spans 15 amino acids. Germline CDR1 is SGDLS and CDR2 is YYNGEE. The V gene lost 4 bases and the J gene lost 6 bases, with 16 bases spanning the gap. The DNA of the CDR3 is TGTGCCAGCAGCTCTACTAGTTTTTCGGCCGGGGAGCTGTTTTTT. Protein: CASSSTSFSAGELFF.

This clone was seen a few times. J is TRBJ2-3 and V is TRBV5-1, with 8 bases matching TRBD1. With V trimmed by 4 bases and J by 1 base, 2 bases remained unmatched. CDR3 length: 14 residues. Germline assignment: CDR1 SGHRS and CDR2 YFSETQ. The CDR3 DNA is TGCGCCAGCAGCGCGGGACAGGGCACAGATACGCAGTATTTT. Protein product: CASSAGQGTDTQYF.